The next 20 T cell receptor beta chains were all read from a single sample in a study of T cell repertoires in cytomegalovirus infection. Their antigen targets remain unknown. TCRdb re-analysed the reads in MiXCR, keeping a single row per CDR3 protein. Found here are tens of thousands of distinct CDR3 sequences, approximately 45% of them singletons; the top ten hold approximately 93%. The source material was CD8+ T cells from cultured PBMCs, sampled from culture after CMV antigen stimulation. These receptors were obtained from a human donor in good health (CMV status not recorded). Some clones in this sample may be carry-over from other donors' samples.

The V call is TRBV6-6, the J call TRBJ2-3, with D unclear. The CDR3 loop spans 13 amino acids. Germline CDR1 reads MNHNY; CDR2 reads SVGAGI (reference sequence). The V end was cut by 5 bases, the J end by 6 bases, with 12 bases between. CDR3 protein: CASSQKGSDTQYF. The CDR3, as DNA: TGTGCCAGCAGTCAGAAGGGTTCGGATACGCAGTATTTT.

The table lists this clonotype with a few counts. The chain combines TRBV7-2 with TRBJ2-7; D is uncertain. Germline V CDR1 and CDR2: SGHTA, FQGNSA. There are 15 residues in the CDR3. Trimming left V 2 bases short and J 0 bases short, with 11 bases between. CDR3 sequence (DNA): TGTGCCAGCAGCTTACCTACAGTGGGCTCCTACGAGCAGTACTTC. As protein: CASSLPTVGSYEQYF.

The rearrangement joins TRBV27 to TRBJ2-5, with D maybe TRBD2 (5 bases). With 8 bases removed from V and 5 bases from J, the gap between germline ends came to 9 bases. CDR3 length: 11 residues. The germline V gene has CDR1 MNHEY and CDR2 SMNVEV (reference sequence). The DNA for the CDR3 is TGTGCCAGCGGTCGCGGGGAGACCCAGTACTTC. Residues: CASGRGETQYF.

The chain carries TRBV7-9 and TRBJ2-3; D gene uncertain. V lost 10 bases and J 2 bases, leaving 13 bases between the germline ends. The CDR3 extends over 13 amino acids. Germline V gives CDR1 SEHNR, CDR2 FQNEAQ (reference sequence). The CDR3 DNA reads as TGTGCCACCCCCCTTCCCCACACAGATACGCAGTATTTT. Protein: CATPLPHTDTQYF. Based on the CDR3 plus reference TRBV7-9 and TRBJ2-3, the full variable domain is DTGVSQNPRHKITKRGQNVTFRCDPISEHNRLYWYRQTLGQGPEFLTYFQNEAQLEKSRLLSDRFSAERPKGSFSTLEIQRTEQGDSAMYLCATPLPHTDTQYFGPGTRLTVL.

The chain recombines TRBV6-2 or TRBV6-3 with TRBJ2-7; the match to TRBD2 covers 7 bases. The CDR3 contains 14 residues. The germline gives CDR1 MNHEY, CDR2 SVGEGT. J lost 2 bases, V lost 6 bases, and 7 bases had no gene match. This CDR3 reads CASRPPGGTYEQYF. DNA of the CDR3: TGTGCCAGCAGGCCCCCGGGGGGAACCTACGAGCAGTACTTC.

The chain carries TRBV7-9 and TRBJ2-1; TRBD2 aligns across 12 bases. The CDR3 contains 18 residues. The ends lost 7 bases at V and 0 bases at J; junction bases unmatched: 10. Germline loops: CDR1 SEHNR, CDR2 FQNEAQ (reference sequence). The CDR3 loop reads CASTVLAGGQSSYNEQFF. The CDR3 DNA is TGTGCCAGCACCGTACTAGCGGGGGGCCAGAGCTCCTACAATGAGCAGTTCTTC.

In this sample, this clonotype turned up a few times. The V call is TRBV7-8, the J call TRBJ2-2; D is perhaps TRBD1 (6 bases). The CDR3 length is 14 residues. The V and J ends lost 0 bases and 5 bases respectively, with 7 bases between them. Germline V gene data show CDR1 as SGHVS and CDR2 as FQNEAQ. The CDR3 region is CASSLARGTGELFF. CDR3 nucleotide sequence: TGTGCCAGCAGCTTAGCGAGGGGGACCGGGGAGCTGTTTTTT.

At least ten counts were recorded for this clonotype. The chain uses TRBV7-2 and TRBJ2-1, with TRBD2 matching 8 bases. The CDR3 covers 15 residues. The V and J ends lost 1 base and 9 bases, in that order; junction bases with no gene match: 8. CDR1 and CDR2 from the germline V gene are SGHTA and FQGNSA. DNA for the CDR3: TGTGCCAGCAGCTTAGTGGCGGGGGGCTCCGGTGAGCAGTTCTTC. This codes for CASSLVAGGSGEQFF.

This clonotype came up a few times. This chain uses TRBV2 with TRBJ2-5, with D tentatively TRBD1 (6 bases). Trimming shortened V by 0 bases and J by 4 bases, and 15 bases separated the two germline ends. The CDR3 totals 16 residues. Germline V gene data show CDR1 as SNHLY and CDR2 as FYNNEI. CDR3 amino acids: CASSEAGRGGGETQYF. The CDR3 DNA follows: TGTGCCAGCAGTGAAGCTGGCAGGGGTGGTGGAGAGACCCAGTACTTC.

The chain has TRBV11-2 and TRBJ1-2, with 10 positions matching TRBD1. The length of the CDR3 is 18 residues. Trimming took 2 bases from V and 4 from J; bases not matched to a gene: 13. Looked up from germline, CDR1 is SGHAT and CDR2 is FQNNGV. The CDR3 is CASSLMGDRGLSSYGYTF. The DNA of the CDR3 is TGTGCCAGCAGCTTAATGGGGGACAGGGGCCTCAGTAGCTATGGCTACACCTTC.

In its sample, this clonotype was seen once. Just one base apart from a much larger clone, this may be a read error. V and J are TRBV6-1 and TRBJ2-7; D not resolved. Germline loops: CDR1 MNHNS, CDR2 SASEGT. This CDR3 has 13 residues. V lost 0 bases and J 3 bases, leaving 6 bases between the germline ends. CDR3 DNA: TGTGCCAGCAGTGAAGCCAGTCACTACGAGCAGTACTTC. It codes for CASSEASHYEQYF.

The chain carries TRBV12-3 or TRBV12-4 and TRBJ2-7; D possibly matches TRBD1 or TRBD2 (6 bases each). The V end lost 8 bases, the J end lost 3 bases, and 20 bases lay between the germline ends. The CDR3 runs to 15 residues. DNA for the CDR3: TGTGCCAGCCGATCACACAGGGACTCAGACTACGAGCAGTACTTC. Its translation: CASRSHRDSDYEQYF.

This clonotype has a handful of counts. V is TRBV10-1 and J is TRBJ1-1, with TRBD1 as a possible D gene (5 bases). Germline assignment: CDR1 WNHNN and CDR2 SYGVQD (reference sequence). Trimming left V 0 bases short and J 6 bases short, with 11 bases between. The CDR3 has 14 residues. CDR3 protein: CASSESGLISEAFF. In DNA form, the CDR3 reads TGCGCCAGCAGTGAGTCGGGACTTATATCTGAAGCTTTCTTT.

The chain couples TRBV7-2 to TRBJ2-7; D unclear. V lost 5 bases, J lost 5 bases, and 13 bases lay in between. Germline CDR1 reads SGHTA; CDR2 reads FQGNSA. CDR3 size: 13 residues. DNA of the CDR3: TGTGCCAGCAGCCTTTCTTCTTTGGACGAGCAGTACTTC. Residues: CASSLSSLDEQYF.

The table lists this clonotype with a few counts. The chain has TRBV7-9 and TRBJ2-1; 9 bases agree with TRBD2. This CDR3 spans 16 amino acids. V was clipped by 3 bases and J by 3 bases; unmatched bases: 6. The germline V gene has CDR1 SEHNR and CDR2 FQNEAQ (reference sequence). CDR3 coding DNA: TGTGCCAGCAGCTTCCGGCGACTAGCGGTCTACAATGAGCAGTTCTTC. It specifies CASSFRRLAVYNEQFF.

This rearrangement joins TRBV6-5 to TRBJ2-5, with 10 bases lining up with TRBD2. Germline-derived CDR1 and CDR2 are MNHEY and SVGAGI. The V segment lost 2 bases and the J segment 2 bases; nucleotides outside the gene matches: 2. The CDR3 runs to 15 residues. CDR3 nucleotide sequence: TGTGCCAGCAGTTACACTAGCGGGAATCAAGAGACCCAGTACTTC. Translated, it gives CASSYTSGNQETQYF.

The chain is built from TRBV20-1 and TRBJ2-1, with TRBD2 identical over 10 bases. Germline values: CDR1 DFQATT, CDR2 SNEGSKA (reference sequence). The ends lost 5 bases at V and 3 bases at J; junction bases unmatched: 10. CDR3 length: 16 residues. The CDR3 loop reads CSAFLELAGIYNEQFF. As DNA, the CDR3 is TGCAGTGCTTTCCTAGAACTAGCGGGGATCTACAATGAGCAGTTCTTC.

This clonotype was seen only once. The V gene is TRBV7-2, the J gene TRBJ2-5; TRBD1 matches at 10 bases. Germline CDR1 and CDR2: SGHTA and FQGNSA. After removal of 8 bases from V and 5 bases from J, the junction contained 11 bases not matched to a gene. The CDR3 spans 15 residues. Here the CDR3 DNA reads TGTGCCAGCGGCACGACAGGGGGCGCAGCCGAGACCCAGTACTTC. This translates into CASGTTGGAAETQYF.

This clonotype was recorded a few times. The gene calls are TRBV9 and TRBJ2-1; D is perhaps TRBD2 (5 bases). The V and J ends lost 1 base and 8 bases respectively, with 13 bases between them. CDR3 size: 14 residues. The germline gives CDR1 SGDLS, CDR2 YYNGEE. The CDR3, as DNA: TGTGCCAGCAGCGTATGGTCCAGCGGCGATGAGCAGTTCTTC. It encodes CASSVWSSGDEQFF. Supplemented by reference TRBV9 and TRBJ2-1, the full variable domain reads DSGVTQTPKHLITATGQRVTLRCSPRSGDLSVYWYQQSLDQGLQFLIQYYNGEERAKGNILERFSAQQFPDLHSELNLSSLELGDSALYFCASSVWSSGDEQFFGPGTRLTVL.

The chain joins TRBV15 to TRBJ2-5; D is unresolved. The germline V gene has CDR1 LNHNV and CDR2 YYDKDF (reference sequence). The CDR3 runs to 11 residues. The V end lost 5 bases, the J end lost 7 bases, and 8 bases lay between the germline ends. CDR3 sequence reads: CATSGSGTQYF. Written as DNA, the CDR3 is TGTGCCACCAGCGGCAGTGGGACCCAGTACTTC.